The present TCR beta chain was sequenced within a study of T cell responses to AZD1222 COVID-19 vaccine. Overall study findings and caveats: In a largely white British group with more females than males, clonal diversity was possibly underestimated.

Concerning this clone: Its antigen is still unknown.

Here immunoSEQ multiplex PCR was the method, and the copy in TCRdb shows in-frame clones only, minus some. Of 90,000 to 120,000 clones listed, about 93% are singletons. The origin of this receptor is an adult in good health. This specimen consisted of peripheral blood, obtained on day 0 of AZD1222 vaccination.

The CDR3 bases are TGTGCCAGCAGCACTCAGAAGGGACAGGGGAGCAATCAGCCCCAGCATTTT. Its protein is CASSTQKGQGSNQPQHF. The V gene is TRBV28, the J gene TRBJ1-5, with 10 bases matching TRBD1. Germline loops: CDR1 MDHEN, CDR2 SYDVKM. V was pared by 6 bases and J by 1 base, with 9 bases of the junction left unmatched. The CDR3 consists of 17 residues. Drawing the rest from reference TRBV28 and TRBJ1-5, the complete variable domain is DVKVTQSSRYLVKRTGEKVFLECVQDMDHENMFWYRQDPGLGLRLIYFSYDVKMKEKGDIPEGYSVSREKKERFSLILESASTNQTSMYLCASSTQKGQGSNQPQHFGDGTRLSIL.